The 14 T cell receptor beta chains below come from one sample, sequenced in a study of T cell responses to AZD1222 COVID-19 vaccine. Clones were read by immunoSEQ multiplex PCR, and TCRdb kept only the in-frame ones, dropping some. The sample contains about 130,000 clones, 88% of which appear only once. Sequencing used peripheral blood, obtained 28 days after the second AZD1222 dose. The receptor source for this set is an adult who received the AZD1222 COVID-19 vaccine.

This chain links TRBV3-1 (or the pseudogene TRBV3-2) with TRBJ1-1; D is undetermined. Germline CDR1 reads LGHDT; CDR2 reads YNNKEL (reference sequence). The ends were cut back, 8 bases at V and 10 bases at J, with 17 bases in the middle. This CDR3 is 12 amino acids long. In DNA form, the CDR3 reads TGTGCCAGCCACTTCCCGGGAGGTTCAGCTTTCTTT. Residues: CASHFPGGSAFF.

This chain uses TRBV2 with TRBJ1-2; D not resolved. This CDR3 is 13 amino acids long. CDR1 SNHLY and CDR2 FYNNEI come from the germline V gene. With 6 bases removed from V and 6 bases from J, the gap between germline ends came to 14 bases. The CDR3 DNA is TGTGCCAGCAGGGCTCAAATCTTAGATGGCTACACCTTC. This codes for CASRAQILDGYTF.

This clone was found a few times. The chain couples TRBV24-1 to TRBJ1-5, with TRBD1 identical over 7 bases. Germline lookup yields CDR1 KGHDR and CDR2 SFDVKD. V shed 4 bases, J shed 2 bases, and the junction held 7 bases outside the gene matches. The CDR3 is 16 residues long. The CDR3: CATSDPRQGGNQPQHF. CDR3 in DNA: TGTGCCACCAGTGACCCGAGACAGGGCGGCAATCAGCCCCAGCATTTT.

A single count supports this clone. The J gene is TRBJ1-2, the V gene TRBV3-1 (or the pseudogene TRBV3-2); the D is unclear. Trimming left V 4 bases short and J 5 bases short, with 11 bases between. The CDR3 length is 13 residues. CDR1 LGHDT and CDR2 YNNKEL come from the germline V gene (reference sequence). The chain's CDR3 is CASSPGRWYGYTF. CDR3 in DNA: TGTGCCAGCAGCCCGGGCCGGTGGTATGGCTACACCTTC.

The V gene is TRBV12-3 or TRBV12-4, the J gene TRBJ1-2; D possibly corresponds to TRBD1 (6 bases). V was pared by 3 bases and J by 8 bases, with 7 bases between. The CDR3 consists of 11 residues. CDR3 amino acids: CASSFRGGYTF. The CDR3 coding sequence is TGTGCCAGCAGTTTCAGGGGCGGCTACACCTTC.

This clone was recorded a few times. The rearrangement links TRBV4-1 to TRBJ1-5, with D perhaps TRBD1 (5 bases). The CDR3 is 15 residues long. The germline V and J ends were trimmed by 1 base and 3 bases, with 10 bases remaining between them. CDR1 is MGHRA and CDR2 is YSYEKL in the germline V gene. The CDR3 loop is CASSQGWGHNQPQHF. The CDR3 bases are TGCGCCAGCAGCCAAGGGTGGGGCCACAATCAGCCCCAGCATTTT.

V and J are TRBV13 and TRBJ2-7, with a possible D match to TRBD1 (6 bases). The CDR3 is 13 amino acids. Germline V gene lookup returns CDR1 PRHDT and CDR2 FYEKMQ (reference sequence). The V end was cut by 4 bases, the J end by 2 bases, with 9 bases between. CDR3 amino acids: CASSYRQAYEQYF. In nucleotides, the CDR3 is TGTGCCAGCAGCTACAGACAGGCCTACGAGCAGTACTTC.

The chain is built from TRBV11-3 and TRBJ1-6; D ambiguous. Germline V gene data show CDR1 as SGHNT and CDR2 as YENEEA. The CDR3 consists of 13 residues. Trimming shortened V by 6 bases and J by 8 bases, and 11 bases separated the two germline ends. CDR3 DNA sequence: TGTGCCAGCAGTCAAGGCGAGGATTCACCCCTCCACTTT. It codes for CASSQGEDSPLHF.

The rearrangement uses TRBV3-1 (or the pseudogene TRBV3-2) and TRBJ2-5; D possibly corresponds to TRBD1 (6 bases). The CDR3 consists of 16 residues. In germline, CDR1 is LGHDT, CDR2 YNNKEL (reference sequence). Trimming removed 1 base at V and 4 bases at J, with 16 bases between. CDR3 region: CASSQGSRGLRETQYF. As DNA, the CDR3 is TGTGCCAGCAGCCAAGGAAGCAGGGGATTGCGAGAGACCCAGTACTTC.

The chain's CDR3 is CASSAGAAGSGYEQYF. CDR3 sequence (DNA): TGTGCCAGCAGCGCTGGGGCCGCAGGAAGTGGCTACGAGCAGTACTTC. V and J are TRBV5-4 and TRBJ2-7, with D tentatively TRBD1 (5 bases). V lost 4 bases, J lost 3 bases, and 20 bases lay in between. Germline V gives CDR1 SGHNT, CDR2 YYREEE (reference sequence). The CDR3 is 16 amino acids. Drawing the rest from reference TRBV5-4 and TRBJ2-7, the complete variable domain is ETGVTQSPTHLIKTRGQQVTLRCSSQSGHNTVSWYQQALGQGPQFIFQYYREEENGRGNFPPRFSGLQFPNYSSELNVNALELDDSALYLCASSAGAAGSGYEQYFGPGTRLTVT.

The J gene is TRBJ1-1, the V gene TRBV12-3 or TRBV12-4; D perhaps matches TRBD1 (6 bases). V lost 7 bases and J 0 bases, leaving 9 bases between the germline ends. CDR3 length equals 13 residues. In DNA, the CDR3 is TGTGCCAGCATCCGGACAGTGAACACTGAAGCTTTCTTT. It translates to CASIRTVNTEAFF.

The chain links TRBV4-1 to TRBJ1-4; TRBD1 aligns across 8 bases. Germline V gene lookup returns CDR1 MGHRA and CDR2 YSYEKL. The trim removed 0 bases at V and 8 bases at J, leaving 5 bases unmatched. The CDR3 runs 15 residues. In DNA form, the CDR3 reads TGCGCCAGCAGCCAAGACCAGGGGGCTGGAGAAAAACTGTTTTTT. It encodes CASSQDQGAGEKLFF.

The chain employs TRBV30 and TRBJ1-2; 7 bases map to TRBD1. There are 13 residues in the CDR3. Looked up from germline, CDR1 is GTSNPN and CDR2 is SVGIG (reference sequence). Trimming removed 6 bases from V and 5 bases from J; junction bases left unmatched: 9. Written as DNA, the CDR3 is TGTGCCTGCCCCAGACAGGGCCGATATGGCTACACCTTC. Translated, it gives CACPRQGRYGYTF.

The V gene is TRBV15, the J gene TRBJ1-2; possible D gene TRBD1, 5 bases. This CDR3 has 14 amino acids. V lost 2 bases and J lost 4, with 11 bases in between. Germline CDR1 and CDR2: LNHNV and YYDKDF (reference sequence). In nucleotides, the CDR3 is TGTGCCACCAGCAGACATCAGGGAGCCTATGGCTACACCTTC. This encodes CATSRHQGAYGYTF. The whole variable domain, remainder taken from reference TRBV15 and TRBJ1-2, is DAMVIQNPRYQVTQFGKPVTLSCSQTLNHNVMYWYQQKSSQAPKLLFHYYDKDFNNEADTPDNFQSRRPNTSFCFLDIRSPGLGDTAMYLCATSRHQGAYGYTFGSGTRLTVV.